This T cell receptor (beta chain) emerged from a study of T-cell reconstitution after alpha-beta-depleted transplantation in children. This sample's TCRbeta library carried unique molecular identifier barcodes. TCRdb re-called the PCR reads through MiXCR, storing one row per CDR3 protein. The sample records 280,000 or so distinct CDR3 sequences, under 14% being singletons. In this sample, this clonotype turned up many times. V lost 6 bases, J lost 6 bases, and 7 bases stayed unmatched. Germline V gene lookup returns CDR1 SQVTM and CDR2 ANQGSEA. The CDR3 contains 12 residues. Sequenced material: peripheral blood, taken 180 days after TCRalphabeta/CD19-depleted stem cell transplant. This chain joins TRBV29-1 and TRBJ2-7; 8 positions agree with TRBD1. This clonotype originated in a male patient aged 2-9 years who had a stem cell transplant for chronic granulomatous disease, so the T cells may come from the graft donor. The CDR3 nucleotides are TGCAGCGTGGGGCAGACAGGGGCCGAGCAGTACTTC. It codes for CSVGQTGAEQYF.